The next 2 T cell receptor beta chains were all read from a single sample in a study of Graves' ophthalmopathy and Graves' hyperthyroidism. Amplified material comprised TCR beta CDR3 regions derived from RNA transcripts. First-round RT-PCR relied on HTBI primers, and a second-round multiplex PCR came next. In TCRdb, the multiplex PCR reads were re-called with MiXCR into one record per CDR3 protein. The sample has about 400,000 distinct CDR3 sequences; about 16% are singletons. Sequencing was carried out using peripheral blood. Receptor source: a woman younger than 30 with Graves' ophthalmopathy.

This clonotype was counted many times. The chain is built from TRBV5-5 and TRBJ2-3; D not certain. V gave up 0 bases and J gave up 8 bases, with 16 bases separating them. This CDR3 is 15 amino acids long. Germline-derived CDR1 and CDR2 are SGHKS and YYEKEE (reference sequence). This chain's CDR3 is CASSLADGSWGTQYF. Written as DNA, the CDR3 is TGTGCCAGCAGCTTGGCCGACGGCTCCTGGGGTACGCAGTATTTT.

Ten or more counts support this clonotype. The chain carries TRBV14 and TRBJ1-1; D remains unclear. Between the trimmed V and J ends, which lost 0 bases and 3 bases, there was a span of 14 bases. Germline CDR1 and CDR2: SGHDN and FVKESK. There are 16 residues in the CDR3. This chain's CDR3 is CASSQDASLAYTEAFF. The DNA of the CDR3 is TGTGCCAGCAGCCAAGATGCAAGTTTAGCGTACACTGAAGCTTTCTTT. Filled out from reference TRBV14 and TRBJ1-1, the complete variable domain reads EAGVTQFPSHSVIEKGQTVTLRCDPISGHDNLYWYRRVMGKEIKFLLHFVKESKQDESGMPNNRFLAERTGGTYSTLKVQPAELEDSGVYFCASSQDASLAYTEAFFGQGTRLTVV.